A single sample gave rise to the 20 T cell receptor beta chains below, sequenced in a study of T cells in Graves' hyperthyroidism and ophthalmopathy. TCR beta CDR3 regions were amplified from RNA. The HTBI primer set drove a first-round RT-PCR of the TCR CDR3. From the multiplex PCR reads, TCRdb called clonotypes with MiXCR, one entry per CDR3 protein. The data hold about 500,000 distinct CDR3 sequences, with 15% to 20% observed a single time. The source material was blood. These receptors were taken from a young woman with Graves' ophthalmopathy.

On this clonotype itself: Compared with germline, one end of the junction differs, possibly owing to a read error. The CDR3 coding sequence is TGTACCAGCAGTTTGGAACAGAGGAACACTGAAGCTTTCTTT. Protein sequence: CTSSLEQRNTEAFF. The gene calls are TRBV28 and TRBJ1-1; D gene ambiguous. The CDR3 covers 14 residues. Per the germline V gene, CDR1 is MDHEN and CDR2 is SYDVKM.

The V call is TRBV20-1, the J call TRBJ1-6, with 12 bases that match TRBD1. Looked up from germline, CDR1 is DFQATT and CDR2 is SNEGSKA (reference sequence). This CDR3 is built from 17 residues. Unmatched junction bases numbered 15, after V lost 6 bases and J lost 9 bases. The CDR3 loop reads CSAPRSGTGGFGSPLHF. CDR3 DNA: TGCAGTGCGCCCCGCTCCGGGACAGGGGGCTTTGGTTCACCCCTCCACTTT.

Ten or more counts support this clonotype. This chain links TRBV12-5 with TRBJ1-1; D call uncertain. CDR1 and CDR2 from the germline V gene are LGHNT and FRNRAP. Trimming pared 3 bases from V and 2 bases from J, leaving 1 base between. This CDR3 is 11 amino acids long. CDR3 sequence (DNA): TGTGCTAGTGGTTTTAACACTGAAGCTTTCTTT. Its translation is CASGFNTEAFF.

The table lists this clonotype with many counts. The chain links TRBV6-2 or TRBV6-3 to TRBJ2-2; TRBD1 is a possible D gene (5 bases). The V end was cut by 6 bases, the J end by 6 bases, with 14 bases between. The germline V gene has CDR1 MNHEY and CDR2 SVGEGT. The CDR3 is 14 residues long. The CDR3 sequence is CASRPPGASGELFF. CDR3 coding DNA: TGTGCCAGCAGACCTCCTGGGGCCTCCGGGGAGCTGTTTTTT.

The rearrangement joins TRBV5-5 to TRBJ2-3; a weak D match, TRBD2 (5 bases). Trimming cost V 0 bases and J 1 base, with 21 bases left between them. CDR1 is SGHKS and CDR2 is YYEKEE in the germline V gene (reference sequence). The CDR3 is 19 residues long. CDR3 sequence reads: CASSLGMARRALGTDTQYF. CDR3 nucleotide sequence: TGTGCCAGCAGCTTGGGGATGGCCCGGCGGGCGCTGGGCACAGATACGCAGTATTTT.

The V call is TRBV12-3 or TRBV12-4, the J call TRBJ1-5; no firm D call. Trimming removed 4 bases from V and 4 bases from J, with 14 bases in between. This CDR3 comprises 15 residues. The CDR3 bases are TGTGCCAGCAGTTCGGGTACAACTCCTAATCAGCCCCAGCATTTT. Translating it yields CASSSGTTPNQPQHF.

This clonotype was seen ten or more times. This CDR3 is CASSQSSKDNQPQHF. In DNA, the CDR3 is TGCGCCAGCAGCCAATCGTCGAAGGACAATCAGCCCCAGCATTTT. The J gene is TRBJ1-5, the V gene TRBV4-3; D is uncertain. CDR1 is LGHNA and CDR2 is YSLEER in the germline V gene. The V and J ends lost 2 bases and 3 bases respectively, with 11 bases between them. The CDR3 loop spans 15 amino acids.

J is TRBJ1-4 and V is TRBV27; TRBD1 might be the D (5 bases). In germline, CDR1 is MNHEY, CDR2 SMNVEV (reference sequence). V shed 1 base and J shed 5 bases, with 11 bases lying between them. The CDR3 runs 15 residues. For the CDR3, the DNA is TGTGCCAGCAGTTTATTGGGGACTGTAAATGAAAAACTGTTTTTT. It encodes CASSLLGTVNEKLFF.

The sample holds a few counts of this clonotype. The chain is built from TRBV9 and TRBJ1-1, with D hard to call. Per the germline V gene, CDR1 is SGDLS and CDR2 is YYNGEE. This CDR3 spans 15 amino acids. Trimming took 3 bases from V and 1 from J, leaving 13 bases between them. CDR3 region: CASSESRVENTEAFF. CDR3 coding DNA: TGTGCCAGCAGCGAAAGTCGAGTCGAGAACACTGAAGCTTTCTTT.

The V call is TRBV29-1, the J call TRBJ2-1; either TRBD1 or TRBD2 may supply D (6 bases each). CDR3 length equals 14 residues. Trimming took off 2 bases at V and 5 bases at J, with 13 bases between the two ends. The germline V gene encodes CDR1 SQVTM and CDR2 ANQGSEA. DNA for the CDR3: TGCAGCGTTGAACGGGGGCAAACGAACAATGAGCAGTTCTTC. This encodes CSVERGQTNNEQFF.

This clonotype was seen ten or more times. The chain is built from TRBV13 and TRBJ2-7; 9 nucleotides match TRBD1. V lost 5 bases to trimming and J lost 2 bases; unmatched junction nucleotides: 10. The CDR3 is 16 residues long. CDR1 is PRHDT and CDR2 is FYEKMQ in the germline V gene (reference sequence). The CDR3: CASSVTGTGTTYEQYF. The CDR3 DNA is TGTGCCAGCAGCGTTACTGGGACAGGGACTACCTACGAGCAGTACTTC.

This clonotype has a count of ten or more. The rearrangement joins TRBV11-2 to TRBJ2-3; D is unresolved. The CDR3 contains 12 residues. Deletions cut 5 bases from V and 7 bases from J, with 10 bases between. Looked up from germline, CDR1 is SGHAT and CDR2 is FQNNGV. For the CDR3, the DNA is TGTGCCAGCAGCACCAATACAAATACGCAGTATTTT. Translating gives CASSTNTNTQYF.

This clonotype appeared many times. The chain links TRBV18 to TRBJ2-2, with D unresolved. The germline gives CDR1 KGHSH, CDR2 LQKENI. V lost 6 bases and J lost 2, with 10 bases in between. The CDR3 totals 14 residues. Written as DNA, the CDR3 is TGTGCCAGCTCGGCTAAGTCCAACACCGGGGAGCTGTTTTTT. Translation gives CASSAKSNTGELFF. Based on the CDR3 plus reference TRBV18 and TRBJ2-2, the full variable domain is NAGVMQNPRHLVRRRGQEARLRCSPMKGHSHVYWYRQLPEEGLKFMVYLQKENIIDESGMPKERFSAEFPKEGPSILRIQQVVRGDSAAYFCASSAKSNTGELFFGEGSRLTVL.

This clonotype was recorded a few times. This chain joins TRBV10-3 and TRBJ2-7, with 7 bases fitting TRBD1. V trimming: 5 bases; J trimming: 2 bases; junction bases outside the gene matches: 9. Germline V CDR1 and CDR2: ENHRY, SYGVKD. The CDR3 length is 15 residues. The CDR3 loop is CAISISTGVPYEQYF. The CDR3 DNA reads as TGTGCCATCAGTATCAGTACAGGGGTCCCCTACGAGCAGTACTTC.

In this sample, this clonotype turned up many times. The V and J genes are TRBV28 and TRBJ1-4; D gene unclear. CDR1 is MDHEN and CDR2 is SYDVKM in the germline V gene. The CDR3 loop spans 16 amino acids. V dropped 1 base and J dropped 3 bases, with 12 bases sitting between them. As DNA, the CDR3 is TGTGCCAGCAGTTTATCTCGGTGGGCGGCTAATGAAAAACTGTTTTTT. This sequence encodes CASSLSRWAANEKLFF.

There are a few counts of this clonotype. This chain connects TRBV12-3 or TRBV12-4 to TRBJ1-3; tentative D call: TRBD1 (5 bases). Trimming shortened V by 6 bases and J by 0 bases, and 24 bases separated the two germline ends. CDR3 length: 19 residues. The CDR3 bases are TGTGCCAGCAGCCCTGTTCCCCGGTCCCACGGGGCCTCTGGAAACACCATATATTTT. The encoded protein is CASSPVPRSHGASGNTIYF.

This chain uses TRBV27 with TRBJ1-4; D remains ambiguous. This CDR3 is built from 16 residues. V was pared by 0 bases and J by 3 bases, with 11 bases between. From germline, CDR1 is MNHEY and CDR2 SMNVEV (reference sequence). This CDR3 reads CASSLSGRLANEKLFF. The CDR3 region has the DNA TGTGCCAGCAGTTTATCCGGTAGATTGGCTAATGAAAAACTGTTTTTT. The whole variable domain, filled in from reference TRBV27 and TRBJ1-4, reads EAQVTQNPRYLITVTGKKLTVTCSQNMNHEYMSWYRQDPGLGLRQIYYSMNVEVTDKGDVPEGYKVSRKEKRNFPLILESPSPNQTSLYFCASSLSGRLANEKLFFGSGTQLSVL.

The sample holds many counts of this clonotype. The chain joins TRBV3-1 to TRBJ2-3; D gene ambiguous. V shed 0 bases and J shed 9 bases, with 7 bases lying between them. This CDR3 comprises 12 residues. In germline, CDR1 is LGHDT, CDR2 YNNKEL (reference sequence). This chain's CDR3 is CASSQEGRTQYF. The CDR3 region has the DNA TGTGCCAGCAGCCAAGAGGGAAGGACGCAGTATTTT.

This clonotype was counted at least ten times. The chain recombines TRBV6-1 with TRBJ1-2; no firm D call. This CDR3 contains 13 residues. Between the trimmed V and J ends, which lost 2 bases and 7 bases, there was a span of 11 bases. The germline V gene encodes CDR1 MNHNS and CDR2 SASEGT. CDR3 region: CASSETAVGGYTF. In DNA, the CDR3 is TGTGCCAGCAGTGAAACGGCAGTGGGTGGCTACACCTTC.

The chain couples TRBV30 to TRBJ1-4; 9 bases line up with TRBD1. The ends lost 8 bases at V and 7 bases at J; junction bases unmatched: 5. The CDR3 totals 12 residues. Germline V gene sequence: CDR1 GTSNPN, CDR2 SVGIG (reference sequence). The CDR3 protein is CAGGQGPEKLFF. The CDR3 nucleotides read TGTGCCGGGGGACAGGGCCCTGAAAAACTGTTTTTT. The entire variable domain, with the rest obtained from reference TRBV30 and TRBJ1-4, is as follows: SQTIHQWPATLVQPVGSPLSLECTVEGTSNPNLYWYRQAAGRGLQLLFYSVGIGQISSEVPQNLSASRPQDRQFILSSKKLLLSDSGFYLCAGGQGPEKLFFGSGTQLSVL.